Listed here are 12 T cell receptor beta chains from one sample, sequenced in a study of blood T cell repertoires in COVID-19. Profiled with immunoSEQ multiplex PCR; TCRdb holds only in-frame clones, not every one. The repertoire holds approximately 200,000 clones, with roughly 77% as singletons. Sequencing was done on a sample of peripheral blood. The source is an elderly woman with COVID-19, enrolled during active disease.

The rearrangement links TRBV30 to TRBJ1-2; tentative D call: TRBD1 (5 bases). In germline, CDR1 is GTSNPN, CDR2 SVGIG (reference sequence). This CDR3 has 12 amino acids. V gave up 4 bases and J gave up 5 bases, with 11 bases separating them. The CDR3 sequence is CAWMGDLYGYTF. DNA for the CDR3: TGTGCCTGGATGGGGGACTTGTATGGCTACACCTTC.

The CDR3 coding sequence is TGTGCCAGCAGCTTAGCGGGAGGCACCTACAATGAGCAGTTCTTC. Protein product: CASSLAGGTYNEQFF. The chain carries TRBV7-2 and TRBJ2-1; TRBD2 is a possible D gene (6 bases). Trimming took 0 bases from V and 2 from J, leaving 8 bases between them. The CDR3 sequence is 15 residues long. Germline V gene data show CDR1 as SGHTA and CDR2 as FQGNSA.

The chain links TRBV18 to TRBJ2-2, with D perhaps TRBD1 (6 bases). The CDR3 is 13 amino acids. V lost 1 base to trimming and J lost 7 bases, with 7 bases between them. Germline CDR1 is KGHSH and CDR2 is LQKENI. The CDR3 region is CASSPQGDGELFF. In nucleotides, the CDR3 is TGTGCCAGCTCACCACAGGGGGACGGGGAGCTGTTTTTT.

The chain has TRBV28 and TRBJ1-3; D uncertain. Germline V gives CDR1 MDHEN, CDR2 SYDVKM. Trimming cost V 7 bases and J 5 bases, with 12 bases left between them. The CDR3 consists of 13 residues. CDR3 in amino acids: CASTKEARNTIYF. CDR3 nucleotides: TGTGCCAGCACAAAGGAGGCCCGAAACACCATATATTTT.

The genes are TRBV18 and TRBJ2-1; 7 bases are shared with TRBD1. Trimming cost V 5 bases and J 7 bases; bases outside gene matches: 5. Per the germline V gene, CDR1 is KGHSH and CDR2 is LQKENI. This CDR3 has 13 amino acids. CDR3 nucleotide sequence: TGTGCCAGCTCATCCGGACAGGTTAATGAGCAGTTCTTC. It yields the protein CASSSGQVNEQFF.

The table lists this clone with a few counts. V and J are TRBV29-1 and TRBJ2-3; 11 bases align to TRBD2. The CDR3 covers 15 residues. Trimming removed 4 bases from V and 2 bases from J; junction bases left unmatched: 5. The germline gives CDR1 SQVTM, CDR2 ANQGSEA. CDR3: CSVVLAGGSTDTQYF. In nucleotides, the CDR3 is TGCAGCGTTGTGCTAGCGGGGGGCTCCACAGATACGCAGTATTTT.

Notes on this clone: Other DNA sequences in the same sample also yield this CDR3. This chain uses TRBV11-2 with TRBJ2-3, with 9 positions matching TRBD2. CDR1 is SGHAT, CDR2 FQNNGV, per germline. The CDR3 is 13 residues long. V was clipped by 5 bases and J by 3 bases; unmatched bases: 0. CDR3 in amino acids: CASSLAGTDTQYF. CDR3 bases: TGTGCCAGCAGCCTAGCGGGAACAGATACGCAGTATTTT. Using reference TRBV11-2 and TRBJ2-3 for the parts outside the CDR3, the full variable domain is EAGVAQSPRYKIIEKRQSVAFWCNPISGHATLYWYQQILGQGPKLLIQFQNNGVVDDSQLPKDRFSAERLKGVDSTLKIQPAKLEDSAVYLCASSLAGTDTQYFGPGTRLTVL.

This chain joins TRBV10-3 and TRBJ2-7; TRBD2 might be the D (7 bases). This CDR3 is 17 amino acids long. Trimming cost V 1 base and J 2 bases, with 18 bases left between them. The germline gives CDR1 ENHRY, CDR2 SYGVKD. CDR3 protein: CAISEWGGDSYTYEQYF. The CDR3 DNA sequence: TGTGCCATCAGTGAGTGGGGGGGCGACAGTTACACCTACGAGCAGTACTTC.

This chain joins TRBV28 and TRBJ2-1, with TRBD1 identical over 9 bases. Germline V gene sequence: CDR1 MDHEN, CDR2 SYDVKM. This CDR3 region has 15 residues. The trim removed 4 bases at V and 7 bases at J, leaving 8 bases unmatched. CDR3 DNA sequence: TGTGCCAGCAGTTCCTACAGGGGGCGGAGGAATGAGCAGTTCTTC. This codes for CASSSYRGRRNEQFF.

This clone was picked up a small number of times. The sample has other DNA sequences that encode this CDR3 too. The CDR3: CASSPQGATNEKLFF. CDR3 sequence (DNA): TGTGCCAGCAGCCCTCAGGGTGCAACTAATGAAAAACTGTTTTTT. V and J are TRBV9 and TRBJ1-4; possibly TRBD1 for D (5 bases). This CDR3 region has 15 residues. Germline V gives CDR1 SGDLS, CDR2 YYNGEE. V gave up 4 bases and J gave up 0 bases, with 10 bases separating them.

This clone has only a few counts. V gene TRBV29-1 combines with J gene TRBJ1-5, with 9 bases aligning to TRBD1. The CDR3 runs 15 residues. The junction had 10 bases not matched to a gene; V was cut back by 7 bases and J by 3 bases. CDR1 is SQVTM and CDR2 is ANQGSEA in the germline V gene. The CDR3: CSGITGGDSNQPQHF. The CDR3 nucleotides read TGCAGCGGGATTACAGGGGGCGATTCCAATCAGCCCCAGCATTTT.

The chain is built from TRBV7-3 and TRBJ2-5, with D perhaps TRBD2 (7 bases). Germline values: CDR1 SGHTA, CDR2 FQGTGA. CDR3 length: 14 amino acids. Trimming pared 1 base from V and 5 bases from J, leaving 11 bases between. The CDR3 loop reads CASSLKGEGETQYF. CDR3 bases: TGTGCCAGCAGCTTAAAGGGGGAGGGGGAGACCCAGTACTTC.